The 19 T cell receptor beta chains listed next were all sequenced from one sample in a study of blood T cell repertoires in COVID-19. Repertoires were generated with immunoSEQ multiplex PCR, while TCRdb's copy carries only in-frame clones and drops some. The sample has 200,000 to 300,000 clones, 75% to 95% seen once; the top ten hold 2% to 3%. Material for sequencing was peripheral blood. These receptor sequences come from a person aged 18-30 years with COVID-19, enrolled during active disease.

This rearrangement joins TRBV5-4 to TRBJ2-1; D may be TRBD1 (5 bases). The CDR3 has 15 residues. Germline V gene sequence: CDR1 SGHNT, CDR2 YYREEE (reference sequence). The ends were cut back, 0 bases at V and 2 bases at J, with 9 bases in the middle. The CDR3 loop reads CASSLVSGTYNEQFF. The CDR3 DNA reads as TGTGCCAGCAGCTTGGTGTCAGGGACCTACAATGAGCAGTTCTTC.

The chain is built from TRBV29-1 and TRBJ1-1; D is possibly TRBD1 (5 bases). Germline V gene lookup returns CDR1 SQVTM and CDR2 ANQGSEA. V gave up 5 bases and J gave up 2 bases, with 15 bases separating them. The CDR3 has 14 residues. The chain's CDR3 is CSVYTGQGNTEAFF. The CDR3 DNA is TGCAGCGTTTACACGGGTCAGGGAAACACTGAAGCTTTCTTT.

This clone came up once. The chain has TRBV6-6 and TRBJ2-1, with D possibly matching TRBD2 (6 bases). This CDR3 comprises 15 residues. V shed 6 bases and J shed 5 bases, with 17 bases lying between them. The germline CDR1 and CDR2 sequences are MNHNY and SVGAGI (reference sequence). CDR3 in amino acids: CASRLRDSTNNEQFF. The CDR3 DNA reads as TGTGCCAGCAGACTCCGGGACTCGACGAACAATGAGCAGTTCTTC.

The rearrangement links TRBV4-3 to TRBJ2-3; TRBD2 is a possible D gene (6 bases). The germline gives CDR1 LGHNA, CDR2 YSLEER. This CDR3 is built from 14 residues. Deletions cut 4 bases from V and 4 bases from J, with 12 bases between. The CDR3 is CASSRDWGPDTQYF. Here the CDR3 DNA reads TGCGCCAGCAGCCGGGACTGGGGACCAGATACGCAGTATTTT.

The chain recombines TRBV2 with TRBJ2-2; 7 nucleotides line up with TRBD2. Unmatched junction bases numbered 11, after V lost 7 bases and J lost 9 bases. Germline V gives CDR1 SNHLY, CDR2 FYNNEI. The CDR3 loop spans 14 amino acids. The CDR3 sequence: CASNIAGGGWELFF. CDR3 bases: TGTGCCAGCAACATAGCGGGTGGGGGTTGGGAGCTGTTTTTT.

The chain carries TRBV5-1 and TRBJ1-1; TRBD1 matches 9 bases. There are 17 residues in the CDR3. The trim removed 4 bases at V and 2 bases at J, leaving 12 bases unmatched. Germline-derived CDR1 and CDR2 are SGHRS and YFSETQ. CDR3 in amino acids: CASSPRIQGAANTEAFF. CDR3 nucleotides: TGCGCCAGCAGCCCCCGAATACAGGGGGCCGCCAACACTGAAGCTTTCTTT.

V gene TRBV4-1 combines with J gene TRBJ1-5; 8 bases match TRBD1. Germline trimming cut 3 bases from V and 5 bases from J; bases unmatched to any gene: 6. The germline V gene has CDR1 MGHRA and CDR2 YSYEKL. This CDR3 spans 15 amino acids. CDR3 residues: CASSHQGARDQPQHF. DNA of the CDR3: TGCGCCAGCAGCCACCAGGGGGCGCGGGATCAGCCCCAGCATTTT.

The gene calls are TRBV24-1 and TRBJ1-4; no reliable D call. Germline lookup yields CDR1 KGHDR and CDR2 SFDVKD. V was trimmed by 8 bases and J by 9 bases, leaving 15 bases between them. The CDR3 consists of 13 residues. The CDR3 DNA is TGTGCCACCAATCCCGGAGGGAAAAAAAAACTGTTTTTT. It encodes CATNPGGKKKLFF.

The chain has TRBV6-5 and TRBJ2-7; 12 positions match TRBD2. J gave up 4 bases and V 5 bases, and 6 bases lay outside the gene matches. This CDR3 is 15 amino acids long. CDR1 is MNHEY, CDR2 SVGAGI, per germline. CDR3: CASSRSGTSGYEQYF. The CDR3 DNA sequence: TGTGCCAGCAGTCGCTCAGGGACTAGCGGGTACGAGCAGTACTTC.

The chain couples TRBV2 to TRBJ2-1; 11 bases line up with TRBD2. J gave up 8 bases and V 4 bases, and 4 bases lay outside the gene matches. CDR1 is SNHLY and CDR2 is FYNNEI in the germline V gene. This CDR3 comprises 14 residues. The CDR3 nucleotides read TGTGCCAGCAGTGGACTAGCGGGACCGGATGAGCAGTTCTTC. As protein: CASSGLAGPDEQFF.

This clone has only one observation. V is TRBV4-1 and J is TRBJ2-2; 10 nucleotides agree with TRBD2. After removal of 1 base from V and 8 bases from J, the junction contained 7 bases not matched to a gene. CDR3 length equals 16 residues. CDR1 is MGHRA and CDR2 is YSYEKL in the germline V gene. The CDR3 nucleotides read TGCGCCAGCAGCCAAGTCGGTCTAGCGGGAGTGGGGGAGCTGTTTTTT. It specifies CASSQVGLAGVGELFF.

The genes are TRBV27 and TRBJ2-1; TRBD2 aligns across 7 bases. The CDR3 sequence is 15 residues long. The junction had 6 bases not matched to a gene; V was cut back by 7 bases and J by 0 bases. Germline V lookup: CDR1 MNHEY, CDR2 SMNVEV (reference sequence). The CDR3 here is CASNPSGNSYNEQFF. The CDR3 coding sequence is TGTGCCAGCAATCCAAGCGGGAACTCCTACAATGAGCAGTTCTTC.

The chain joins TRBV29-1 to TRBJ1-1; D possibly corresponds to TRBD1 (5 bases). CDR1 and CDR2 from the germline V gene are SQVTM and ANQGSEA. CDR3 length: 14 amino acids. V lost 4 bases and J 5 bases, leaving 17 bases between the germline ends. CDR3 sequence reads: CSVVPGLGRTEAFF. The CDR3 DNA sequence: TGCAGCGTTGTCCCCGGCCTGGGGCGAACTGAAGCTTTCTTT. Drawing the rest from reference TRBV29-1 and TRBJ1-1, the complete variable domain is SAVISQKPSRDICQRGTSLTIQCQVDSQVTMMFWYRQQPGQSLTLIATANQGSEATYESGFVIDKFPISRPNLTFSTLTVSNMSPEDSSIYLCSVVPGLGRTEAFFGQGTRLTVV.

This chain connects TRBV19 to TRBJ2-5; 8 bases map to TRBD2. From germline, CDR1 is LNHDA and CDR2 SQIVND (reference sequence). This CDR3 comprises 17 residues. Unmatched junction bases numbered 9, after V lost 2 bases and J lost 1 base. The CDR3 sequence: CASSIPPRLAGQETQYF. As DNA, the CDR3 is TGTGCCAGTAGTATACCCCCTCGGCTAGCGGGCCAAGAGACCCAGTACTTC.

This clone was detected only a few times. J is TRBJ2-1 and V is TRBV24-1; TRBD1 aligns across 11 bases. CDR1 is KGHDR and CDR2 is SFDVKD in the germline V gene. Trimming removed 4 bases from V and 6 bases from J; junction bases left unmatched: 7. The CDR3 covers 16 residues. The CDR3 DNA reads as TGTGCCACCAGTGAAGGGACAGGGGGACTTGGCAATGAGCAGTTCTTC. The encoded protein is CATSEGTGGLGNEQFF.

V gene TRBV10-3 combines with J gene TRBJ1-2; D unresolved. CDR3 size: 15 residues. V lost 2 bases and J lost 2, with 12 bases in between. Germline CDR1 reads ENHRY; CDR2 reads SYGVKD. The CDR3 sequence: CAISENSSLNYGYTF. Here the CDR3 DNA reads TGTGCCATCAGTGAGAACTCGTCTTTGAACTATGGCTACACCTTC.

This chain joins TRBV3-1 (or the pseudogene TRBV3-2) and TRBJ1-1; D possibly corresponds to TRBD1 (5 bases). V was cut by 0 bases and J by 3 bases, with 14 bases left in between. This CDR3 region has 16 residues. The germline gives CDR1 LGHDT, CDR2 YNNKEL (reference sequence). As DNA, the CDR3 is TGTGCCAGCAGCCAAGAGGACGGGGGACGCTACACTGAAGCTTTCTTT. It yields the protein CASSQEDGGRYTEAFF.

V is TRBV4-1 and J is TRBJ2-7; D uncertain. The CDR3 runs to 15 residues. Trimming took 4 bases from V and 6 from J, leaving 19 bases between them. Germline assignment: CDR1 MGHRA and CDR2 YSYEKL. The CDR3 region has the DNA TGCGCCAGCAGCCTCATCGGTGGGCCCGGTAGCGAGCAGTACTTC. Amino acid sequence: CASSLIGGPGSEQYF.

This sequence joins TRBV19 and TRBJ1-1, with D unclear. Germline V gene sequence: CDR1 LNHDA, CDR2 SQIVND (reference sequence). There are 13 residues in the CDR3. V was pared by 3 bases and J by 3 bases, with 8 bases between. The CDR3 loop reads CASSIHFYTEAFF. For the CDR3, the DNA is TGTGCCAGTAGTATTCACTTCTACACTGAAGCTTTCTTT. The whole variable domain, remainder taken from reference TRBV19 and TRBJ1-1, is DGGITQSPKYLFRKEGQNVTLSCEQNLNHDAMYWYRQDPGQGLRLIYYSQIVNDFQKGDIAEGYSVSREKKESFPLTVTSAQKNPTAFYLCASSIHFYTEAFFGQGTRLTVV.